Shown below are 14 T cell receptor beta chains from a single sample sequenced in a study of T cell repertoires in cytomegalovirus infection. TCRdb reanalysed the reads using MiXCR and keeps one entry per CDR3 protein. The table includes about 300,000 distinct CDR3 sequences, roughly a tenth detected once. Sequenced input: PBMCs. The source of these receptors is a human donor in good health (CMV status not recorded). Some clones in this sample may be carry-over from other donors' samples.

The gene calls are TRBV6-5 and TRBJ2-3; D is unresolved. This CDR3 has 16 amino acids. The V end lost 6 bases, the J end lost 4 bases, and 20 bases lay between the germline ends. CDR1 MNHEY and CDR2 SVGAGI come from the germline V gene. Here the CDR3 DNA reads TGTGCCAGCAGCCCCGGCCGGCTTCAGGTGTCAGATACGCAGTATTTT. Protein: CASSPGRLQVSDTQYF.

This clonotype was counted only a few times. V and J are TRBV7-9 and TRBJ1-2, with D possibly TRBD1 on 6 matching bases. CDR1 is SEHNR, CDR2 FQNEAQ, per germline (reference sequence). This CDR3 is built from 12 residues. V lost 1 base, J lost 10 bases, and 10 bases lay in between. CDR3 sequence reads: CASSLGAGDYTF. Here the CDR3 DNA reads TGTGCCAGCAGCTTAGGGGCAGGGGACTACACCTTC.

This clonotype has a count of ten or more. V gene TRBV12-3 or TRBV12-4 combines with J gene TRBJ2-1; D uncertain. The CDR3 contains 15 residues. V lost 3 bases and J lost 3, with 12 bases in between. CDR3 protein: CASSFLVAGYNEQFF. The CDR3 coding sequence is TGTGCCAGCAGTTTCCTTGTCGCCGGCTACAATGAGCAGTTCTTC.

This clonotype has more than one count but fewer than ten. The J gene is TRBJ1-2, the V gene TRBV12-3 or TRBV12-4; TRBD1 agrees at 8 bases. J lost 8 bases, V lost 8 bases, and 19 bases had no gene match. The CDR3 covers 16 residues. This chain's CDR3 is CASSVIKPRTGTGYTF. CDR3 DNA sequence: TGTGCCAGCTCAGTTATAAAGCCCCGGACAGGGACCGGCTACACCTTC.

The CDR3 loop reads CSAPRTGAYEQYF. The CDR3 coding sequence is TGCAGTGCCCCGAGGACAGGAGCCTACGAGCAGTACTTC. V is TRBV20-1 and J is TRBJ2-7, with 7 bases matching TRBD1. Germline V lookup: CDR1 DFQATT, CDR2 SNEGSKA (reference sequence). This CDR3 has 13 residues. Trimming at V came to 6 bases and at J to 2 bases, leaving 7 bases not matched to a gene.

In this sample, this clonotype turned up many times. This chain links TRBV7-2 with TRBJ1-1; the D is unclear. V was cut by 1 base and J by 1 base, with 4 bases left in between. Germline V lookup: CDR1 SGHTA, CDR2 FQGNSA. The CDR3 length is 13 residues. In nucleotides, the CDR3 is TGTGCCAGCAGCTTAGGGCAGAACACTGAAGCTTTCTTT. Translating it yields CASSLGQNTEAFF.

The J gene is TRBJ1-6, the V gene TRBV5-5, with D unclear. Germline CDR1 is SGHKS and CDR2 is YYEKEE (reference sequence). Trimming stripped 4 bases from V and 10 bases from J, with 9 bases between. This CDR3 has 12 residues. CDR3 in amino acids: CASSAYGSPLHF. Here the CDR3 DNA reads TGTGCCAGCAGCGCTTACGGGTCACCCCTCCACTTT. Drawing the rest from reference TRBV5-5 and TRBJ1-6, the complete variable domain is DAGVTQSPTHLIKTRGQQVTLRCSPISGHKSVSWYQQVLGQGPQFIFQYYEKEERGRGNFPDRFSARQFPNYSSELNVNALLLGDSALYLCASSAYGSPLHFGNGTRLTVT.

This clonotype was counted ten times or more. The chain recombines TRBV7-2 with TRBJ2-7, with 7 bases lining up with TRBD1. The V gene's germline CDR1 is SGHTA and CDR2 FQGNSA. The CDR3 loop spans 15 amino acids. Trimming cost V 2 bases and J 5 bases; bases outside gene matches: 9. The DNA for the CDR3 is TGTGCCAGCAGCTTAATAGTTCAGGGGGAGCACGAGCAGTACGTC. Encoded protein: CASSLIVQGEHEQYV.

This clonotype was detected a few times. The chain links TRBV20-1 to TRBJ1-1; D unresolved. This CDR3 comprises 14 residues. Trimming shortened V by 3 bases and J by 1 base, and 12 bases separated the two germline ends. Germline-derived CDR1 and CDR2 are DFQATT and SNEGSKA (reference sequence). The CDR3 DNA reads TGCAGTGCTAGGGTTGGATCCCAGAACACTGAAGCTTTCTTT. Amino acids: CSARVGSQNTEAFF.

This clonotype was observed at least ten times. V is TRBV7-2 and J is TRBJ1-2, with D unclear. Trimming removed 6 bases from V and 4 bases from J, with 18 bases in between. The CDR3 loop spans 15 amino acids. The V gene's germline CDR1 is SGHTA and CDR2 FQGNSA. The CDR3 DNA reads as TGTGCCAGCAGTCACCCGGTTGGAGTCGTCTATGGCTACACCTTC. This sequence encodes CASSHPVGVVYGYTF.

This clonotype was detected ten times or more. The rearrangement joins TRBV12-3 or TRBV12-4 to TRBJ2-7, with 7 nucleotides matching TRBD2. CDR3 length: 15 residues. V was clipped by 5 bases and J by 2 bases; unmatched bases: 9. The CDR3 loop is CASSLNRDYPYEQYF. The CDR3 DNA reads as TGTGCCAGCAGTCTCAACCGGGACTACCCCTACGAGCAGTACTTC.

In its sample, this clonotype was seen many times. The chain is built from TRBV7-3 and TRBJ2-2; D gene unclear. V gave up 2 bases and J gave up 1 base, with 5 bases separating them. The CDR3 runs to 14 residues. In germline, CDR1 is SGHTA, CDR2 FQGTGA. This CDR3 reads CASSLRQNTGELFF. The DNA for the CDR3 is TGTGCCAGCAGCTTACGACAGAACACCGGGGAGCTGTTTTTT. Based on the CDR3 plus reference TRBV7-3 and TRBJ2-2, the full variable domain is GAGVSQTPSNKVTEKGKYVELRCDPISGHTALYWYRQSLGQGPEFLIYFQGTGAADDSGLPNDRFFAVRPEGSVSTLKIQRTERGDSAVYLCASSLRQNTGELFFGEGSRLTVL.

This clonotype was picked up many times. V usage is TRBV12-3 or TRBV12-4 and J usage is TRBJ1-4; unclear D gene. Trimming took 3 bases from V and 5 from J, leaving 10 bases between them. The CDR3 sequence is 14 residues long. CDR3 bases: TGTGCCAGCAGTTTTGGCAACTTGAATGAAAAACTGTTTTTT. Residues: CASSFGNLNEKLFF.

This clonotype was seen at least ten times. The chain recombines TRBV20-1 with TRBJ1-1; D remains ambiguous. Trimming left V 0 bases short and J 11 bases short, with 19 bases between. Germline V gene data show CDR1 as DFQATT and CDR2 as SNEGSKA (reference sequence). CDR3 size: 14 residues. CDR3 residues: CSARDLGLHFRAFF. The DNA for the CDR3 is TGCAGTGCTAGAGATTTGGGGTTACACTTTCGTGCTTTCTTT.